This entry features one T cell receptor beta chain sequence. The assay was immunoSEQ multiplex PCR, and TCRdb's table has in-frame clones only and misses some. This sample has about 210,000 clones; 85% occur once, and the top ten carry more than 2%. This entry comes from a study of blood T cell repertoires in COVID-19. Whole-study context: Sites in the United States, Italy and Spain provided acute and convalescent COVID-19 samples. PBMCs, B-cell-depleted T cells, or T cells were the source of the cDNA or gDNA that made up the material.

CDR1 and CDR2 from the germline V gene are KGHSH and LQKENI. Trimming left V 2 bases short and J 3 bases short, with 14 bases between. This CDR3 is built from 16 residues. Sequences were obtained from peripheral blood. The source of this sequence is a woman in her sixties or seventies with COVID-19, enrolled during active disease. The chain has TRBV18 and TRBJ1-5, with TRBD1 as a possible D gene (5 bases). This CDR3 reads CASSPSGRDFNQPQHF. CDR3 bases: TGTGCCAGCTCACCATCCGGGAGGGACTTCAATCAGCCCCAGCATTTT.